A single TCR beta chain is shown here with its context. What it binds is unknown. V lost 4 bases, J lost 3 bases, and 11 bases lay in between. The CDR3 consists of 14 residues. From germline, CDR1 is MNHEY and CDR2 SVGAGI. Some clones are missing from TCRdb's copy, which holds only in-frame ones; the method was immunoSEQ multiplex PCR. The repertoire holds some 680,000 clones, with about three quarters as singletons. The data were obtained in a study of shared clonotypes between healthy human individuals. Study-wide findings and caveats: The small donor group covered limited genetic and exposure diversity.

All of the donors resided in Nashville, Tennessee, and each was a Caucasian adult. The sample consisted of memory CD4+ T cells sorted from blood. Subset in this sample: CD45RA-negative fraction. This clonotype originated in a woman aged 30 to 39 in good health. V is TRBV6-5 and J is TRBJ2-3, with D possibly being TRBD1 (5 bases). CDR3 sequence (DNA): TGTGCCAGCAGTTCAGGGCTGATAACAGATACGCAGTATTTT. This translates into CASSSGLITDTQYF.